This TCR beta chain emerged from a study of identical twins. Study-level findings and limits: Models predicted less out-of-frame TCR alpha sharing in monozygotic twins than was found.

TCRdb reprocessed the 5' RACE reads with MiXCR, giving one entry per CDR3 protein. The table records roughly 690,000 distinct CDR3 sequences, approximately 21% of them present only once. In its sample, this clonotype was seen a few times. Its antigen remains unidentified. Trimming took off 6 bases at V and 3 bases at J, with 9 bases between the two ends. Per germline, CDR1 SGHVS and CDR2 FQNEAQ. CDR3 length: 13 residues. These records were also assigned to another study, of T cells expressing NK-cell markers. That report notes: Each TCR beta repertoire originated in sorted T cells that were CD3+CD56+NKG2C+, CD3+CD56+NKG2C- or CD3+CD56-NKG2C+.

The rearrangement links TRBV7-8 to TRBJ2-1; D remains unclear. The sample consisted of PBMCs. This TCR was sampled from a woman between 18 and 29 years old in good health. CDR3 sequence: CASRMTGYNEQFF. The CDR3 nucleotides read TGTGCCAGCAGGATGACGGGCTACAATGAGCAGTTCTTC. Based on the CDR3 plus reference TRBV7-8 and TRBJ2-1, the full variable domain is GAGVSQSPRYKVAKRGQDVALRCDPISGHVSLFWYQQALGQGPEFLTYFQNEAQLDKSGLPSDRFFAERPEGSVSTLKIQRTQQEDSAVYLCASRMTGYNEQFFGPGTRLTVL.